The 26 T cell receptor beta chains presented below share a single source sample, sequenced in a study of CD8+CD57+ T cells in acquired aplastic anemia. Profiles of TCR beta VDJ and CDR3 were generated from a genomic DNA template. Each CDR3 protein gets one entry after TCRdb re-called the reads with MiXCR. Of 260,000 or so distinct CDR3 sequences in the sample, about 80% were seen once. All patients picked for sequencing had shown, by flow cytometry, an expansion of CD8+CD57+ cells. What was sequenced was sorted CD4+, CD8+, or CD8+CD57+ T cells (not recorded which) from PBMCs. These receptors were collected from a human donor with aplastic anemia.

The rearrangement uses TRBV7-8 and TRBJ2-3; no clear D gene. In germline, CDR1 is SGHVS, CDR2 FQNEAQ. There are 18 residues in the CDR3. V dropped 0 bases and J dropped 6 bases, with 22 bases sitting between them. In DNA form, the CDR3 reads TGTGCCAGCAGCTTAGCGGGAAATCCCGATACGCACTATGATACGCAGTATTTT. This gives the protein CASSLAGNPDTHYDTQYF.

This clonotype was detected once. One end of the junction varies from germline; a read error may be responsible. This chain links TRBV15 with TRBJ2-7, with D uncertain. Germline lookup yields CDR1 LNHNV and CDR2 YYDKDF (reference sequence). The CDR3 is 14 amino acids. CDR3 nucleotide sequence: TGTGCCACCAGCAGCGGCAGCGAGTCATACGACCAGTACTTC. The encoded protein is CATSSGSESYDQYF.

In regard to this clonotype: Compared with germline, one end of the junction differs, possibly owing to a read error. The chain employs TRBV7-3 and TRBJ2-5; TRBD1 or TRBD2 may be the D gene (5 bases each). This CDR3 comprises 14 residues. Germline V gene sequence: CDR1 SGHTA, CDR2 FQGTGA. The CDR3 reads CASSTVGDRETHDF. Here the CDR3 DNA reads TGTGCCAGCAGCACGGTGGGGGATCGAGAGACCCATGACTTC.

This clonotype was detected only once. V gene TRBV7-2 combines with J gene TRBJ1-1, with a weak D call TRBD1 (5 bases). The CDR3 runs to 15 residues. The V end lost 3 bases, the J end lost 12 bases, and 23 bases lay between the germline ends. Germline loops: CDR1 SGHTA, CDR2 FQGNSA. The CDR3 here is CASSLAGSANSGSFF. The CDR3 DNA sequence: TGTGCCAGCAGCTTGGCAGGGAGCGCCAACTCTGGATCTTTCTTT. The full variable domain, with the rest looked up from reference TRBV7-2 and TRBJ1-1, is GAGVSQSPSNKVTEKGKDVELRCDPISGHTALYWYRQSLGQGLEFLIYFQGNSAPDKSGLPSDRFSAERTGGSVSTLTIQRTQQEDSAVYLCASSLAGSANSGSFFGQGTRLTVV.

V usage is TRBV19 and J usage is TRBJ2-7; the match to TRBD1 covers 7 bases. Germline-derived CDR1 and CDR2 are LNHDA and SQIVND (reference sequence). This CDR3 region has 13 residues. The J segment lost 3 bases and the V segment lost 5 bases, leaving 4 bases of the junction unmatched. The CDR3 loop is CASSEDRSYEQYF. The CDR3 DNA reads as TGTGCCAGTAGTGAGGACAGGAGCTACGAGCAGTACTTC.

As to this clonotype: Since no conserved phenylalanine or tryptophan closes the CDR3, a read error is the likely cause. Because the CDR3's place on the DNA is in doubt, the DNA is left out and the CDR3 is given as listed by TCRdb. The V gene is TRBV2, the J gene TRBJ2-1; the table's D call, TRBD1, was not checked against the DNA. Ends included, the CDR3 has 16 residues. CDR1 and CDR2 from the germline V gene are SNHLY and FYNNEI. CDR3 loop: CASSDGGGHEQFFGLG.

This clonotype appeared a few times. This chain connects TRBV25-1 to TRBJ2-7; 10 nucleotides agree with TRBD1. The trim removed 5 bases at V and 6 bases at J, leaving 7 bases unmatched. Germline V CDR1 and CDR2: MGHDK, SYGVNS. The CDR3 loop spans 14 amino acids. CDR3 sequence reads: CASSNRGTGAEQYF. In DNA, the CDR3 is TGTGCCAGCAGTAATCGAGGGACAGGGGCCGAGCAGTACTTC.

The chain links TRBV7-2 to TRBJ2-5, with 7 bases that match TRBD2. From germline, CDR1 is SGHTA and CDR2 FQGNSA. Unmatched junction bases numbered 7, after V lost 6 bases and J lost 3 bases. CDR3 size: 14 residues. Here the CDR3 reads CASSLVGGEETQYF. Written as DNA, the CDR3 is TGTGCCAGCAGTTTGGTGGGGGGGGAAGAGACCCAGTACTTC.

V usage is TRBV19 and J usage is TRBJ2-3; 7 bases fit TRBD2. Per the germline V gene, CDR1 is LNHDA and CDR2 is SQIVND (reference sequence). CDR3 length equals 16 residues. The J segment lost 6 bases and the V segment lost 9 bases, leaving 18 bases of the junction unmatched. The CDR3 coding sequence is TGTGCCAGCAGCGTAGACGCGGGAGTCGGATTTGATACGCAGTATTTT. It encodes CASSVDAGVGFDTQYF.

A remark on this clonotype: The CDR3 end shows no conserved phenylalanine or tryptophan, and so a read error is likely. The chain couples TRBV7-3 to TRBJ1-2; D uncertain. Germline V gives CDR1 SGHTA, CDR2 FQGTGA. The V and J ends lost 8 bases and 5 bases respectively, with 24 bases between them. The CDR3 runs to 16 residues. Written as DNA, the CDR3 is TGTGCCAGCTCCATGGAGGCGGACGGGCTCGTATATGGCTACACCTCC. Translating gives CASSMEADGLVYGYTS.

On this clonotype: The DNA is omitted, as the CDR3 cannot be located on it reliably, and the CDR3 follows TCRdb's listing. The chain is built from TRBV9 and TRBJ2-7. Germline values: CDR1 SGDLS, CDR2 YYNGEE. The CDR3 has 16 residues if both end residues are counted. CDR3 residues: CASGGAGNIQYFEQYF.

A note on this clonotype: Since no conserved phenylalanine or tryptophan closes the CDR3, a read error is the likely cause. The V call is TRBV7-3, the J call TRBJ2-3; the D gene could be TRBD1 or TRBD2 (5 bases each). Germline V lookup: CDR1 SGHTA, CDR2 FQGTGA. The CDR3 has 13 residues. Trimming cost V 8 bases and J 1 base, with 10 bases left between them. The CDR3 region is CASGDGGTDTQYG. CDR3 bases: TGTGCCAGCGGGGACGGGGGCACAGATACGCAGTATGGG.

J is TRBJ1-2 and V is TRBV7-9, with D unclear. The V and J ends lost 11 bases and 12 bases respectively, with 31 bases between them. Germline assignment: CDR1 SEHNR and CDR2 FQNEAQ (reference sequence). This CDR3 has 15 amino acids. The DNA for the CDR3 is TGTGCCGGAAGGCGCACTAGGGAGAAACAGTACGTCGACACCTTC. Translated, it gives CAGRRTREKQYVDTF.

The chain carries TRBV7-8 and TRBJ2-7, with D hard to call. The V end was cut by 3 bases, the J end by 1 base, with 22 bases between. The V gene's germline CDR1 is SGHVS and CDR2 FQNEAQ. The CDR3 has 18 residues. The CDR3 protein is CASSFDGDRKTLSYEQYV. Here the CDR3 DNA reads TGTGCCAGCAGCTTTGATGGAGACCGGAAAACCCTTTCCTACGAGCAGTACGTC.

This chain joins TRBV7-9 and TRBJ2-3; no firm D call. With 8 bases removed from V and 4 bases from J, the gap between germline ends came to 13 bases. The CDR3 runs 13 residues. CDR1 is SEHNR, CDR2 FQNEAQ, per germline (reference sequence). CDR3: CASGDGPADTQYF. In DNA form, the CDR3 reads TGTGCCAGCGGCGACGGACCCGCAGATACGCAGTATTTT.

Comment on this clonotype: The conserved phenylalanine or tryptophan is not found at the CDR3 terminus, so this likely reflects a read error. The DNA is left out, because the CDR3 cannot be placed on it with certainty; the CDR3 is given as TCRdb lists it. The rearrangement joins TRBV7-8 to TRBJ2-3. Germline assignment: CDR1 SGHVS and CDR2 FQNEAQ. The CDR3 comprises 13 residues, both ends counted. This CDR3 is CASGLGGSHATQY.

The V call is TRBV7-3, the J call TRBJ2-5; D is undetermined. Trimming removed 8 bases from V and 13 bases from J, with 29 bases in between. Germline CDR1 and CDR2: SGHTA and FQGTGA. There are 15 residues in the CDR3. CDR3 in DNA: TGTGCCAGCTCAAGCCAGGCCAACGCCGTTGAACACTGGTACTTC. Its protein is CASSSQANAVEHWYF.

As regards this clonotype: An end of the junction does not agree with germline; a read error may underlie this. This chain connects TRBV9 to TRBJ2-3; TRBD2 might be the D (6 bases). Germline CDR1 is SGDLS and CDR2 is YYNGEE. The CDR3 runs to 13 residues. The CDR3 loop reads CASGDGGPDTDTF. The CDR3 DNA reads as TGTGCCAGCGGCGACGGGGGACCAGATACGGATACGTTT. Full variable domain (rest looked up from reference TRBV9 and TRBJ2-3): DSGVTQTPKHLITATGQRVTLRCSPRSGDLSVYWYQQSLDQGLQFLIQYYNGEERAKGNILERFSAQQFPDLHSELNLSSLELGDSALYFCASGDGGPDTDTFGPGTRLTVL.

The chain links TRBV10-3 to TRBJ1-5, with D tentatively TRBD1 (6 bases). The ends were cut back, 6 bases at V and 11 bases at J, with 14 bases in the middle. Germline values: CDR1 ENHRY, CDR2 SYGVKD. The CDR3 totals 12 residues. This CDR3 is CAIRQGSESQHF. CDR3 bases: TGTGCCATCAGACAGGGTAGTGAGTCCCAGCATTTT.

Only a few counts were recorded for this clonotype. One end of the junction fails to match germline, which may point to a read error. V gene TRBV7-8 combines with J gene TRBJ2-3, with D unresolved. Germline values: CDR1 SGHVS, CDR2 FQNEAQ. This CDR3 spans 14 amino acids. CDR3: CASSLDLTGNTESF. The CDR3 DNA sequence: TGTGCCAGCAGCTTAGATCTGACTGGGAACACGGAATCTTTT.

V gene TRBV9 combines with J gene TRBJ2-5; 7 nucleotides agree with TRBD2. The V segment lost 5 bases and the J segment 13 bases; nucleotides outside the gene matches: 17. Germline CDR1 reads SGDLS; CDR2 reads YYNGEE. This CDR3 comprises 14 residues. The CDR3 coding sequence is TGTGCCAGCAGTGGTGGGGGGGACCATGAGACGTTGTACTTC. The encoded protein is CASSGGGDHETLYF.

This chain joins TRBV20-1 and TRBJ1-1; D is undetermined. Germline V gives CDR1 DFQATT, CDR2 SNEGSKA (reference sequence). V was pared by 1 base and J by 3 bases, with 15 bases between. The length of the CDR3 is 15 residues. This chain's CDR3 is CSARAPGPRHTEAFF. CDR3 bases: TGCAGTGCTAGAGCACCCGGACCGAGACACACTGAAGCTTTCTTT.

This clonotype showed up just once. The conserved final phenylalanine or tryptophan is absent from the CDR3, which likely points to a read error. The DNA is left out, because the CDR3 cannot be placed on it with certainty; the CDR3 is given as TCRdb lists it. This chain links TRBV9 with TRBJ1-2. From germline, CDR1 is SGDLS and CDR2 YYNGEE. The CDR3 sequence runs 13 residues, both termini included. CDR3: CASSQGRAGGYSV.

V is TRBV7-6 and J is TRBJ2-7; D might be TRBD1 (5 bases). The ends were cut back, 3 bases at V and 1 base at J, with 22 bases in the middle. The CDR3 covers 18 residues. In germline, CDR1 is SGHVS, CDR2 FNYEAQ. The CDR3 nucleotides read TGTGCCAGCAGCTTGAACCCAAGCATGACAGCCCTTTCCTACGAGCAGTACGTC. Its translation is CASSLNPSMTALSYEQYV.

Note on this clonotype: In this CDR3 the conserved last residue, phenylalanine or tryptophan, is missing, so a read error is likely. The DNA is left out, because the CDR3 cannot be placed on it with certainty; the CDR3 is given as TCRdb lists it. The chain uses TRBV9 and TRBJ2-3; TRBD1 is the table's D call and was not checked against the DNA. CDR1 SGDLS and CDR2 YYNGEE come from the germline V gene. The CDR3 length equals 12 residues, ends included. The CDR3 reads CASSLVAWGHEL.

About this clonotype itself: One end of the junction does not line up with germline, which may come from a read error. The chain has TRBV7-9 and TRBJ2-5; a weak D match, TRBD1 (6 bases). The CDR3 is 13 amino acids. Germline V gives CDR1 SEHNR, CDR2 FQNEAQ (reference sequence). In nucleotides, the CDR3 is TGTGCTAGCAGCGTAATGTTAGGGGGGACCCAGTACTTC. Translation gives CASSVMLGGTQYF. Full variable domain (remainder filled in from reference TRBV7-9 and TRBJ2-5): DTGVSQNPRHKITKRGQNVTFRCDPISEHNRLYWYRQTLGQGPEFLTYFQNEAQLEKSRLLSDRFSAERPKGSFSTLEIQRTEQGDSAMYLCASSVMLGGTQYFGPGTRLLVL.